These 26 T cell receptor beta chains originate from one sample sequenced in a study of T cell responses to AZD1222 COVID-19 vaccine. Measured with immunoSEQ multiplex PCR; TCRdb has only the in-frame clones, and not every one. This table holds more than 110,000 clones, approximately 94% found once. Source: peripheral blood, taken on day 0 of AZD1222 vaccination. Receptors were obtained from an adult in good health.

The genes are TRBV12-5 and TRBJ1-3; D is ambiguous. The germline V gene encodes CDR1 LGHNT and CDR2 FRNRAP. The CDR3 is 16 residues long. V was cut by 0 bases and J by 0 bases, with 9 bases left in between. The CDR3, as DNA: TGTGCTAGTGGTTTGGTAGTGGGGAGCTCTGGAAACACCATATATTTT. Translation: CASGLVVGSSGNTIYF.

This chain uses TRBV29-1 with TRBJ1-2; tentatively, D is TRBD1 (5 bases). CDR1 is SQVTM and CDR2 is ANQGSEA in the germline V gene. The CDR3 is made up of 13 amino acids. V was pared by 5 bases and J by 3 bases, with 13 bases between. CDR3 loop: CSVSGVSDYGYTF. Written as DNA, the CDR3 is TGCAGCGTTTCGGGGGTGTCGGACTATGGCTACACCTTC.

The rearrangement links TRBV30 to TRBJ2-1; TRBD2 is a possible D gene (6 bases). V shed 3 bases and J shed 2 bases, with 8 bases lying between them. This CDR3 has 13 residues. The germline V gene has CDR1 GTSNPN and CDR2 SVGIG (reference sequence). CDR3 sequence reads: CAWSWTTYNEQFF. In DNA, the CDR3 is TGTGCCTGGAGCTGGACTACCTACAATGAGCAGTTCTTC.

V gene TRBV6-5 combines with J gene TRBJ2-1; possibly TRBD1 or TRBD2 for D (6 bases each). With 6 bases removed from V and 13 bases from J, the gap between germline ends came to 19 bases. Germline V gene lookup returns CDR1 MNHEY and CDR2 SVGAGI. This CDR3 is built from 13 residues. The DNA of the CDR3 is TGTGCCAGCAGCAAAGGGGGGATCGGGTCTCAGTTCTTC. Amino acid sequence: CASSKGGIGSQFF.

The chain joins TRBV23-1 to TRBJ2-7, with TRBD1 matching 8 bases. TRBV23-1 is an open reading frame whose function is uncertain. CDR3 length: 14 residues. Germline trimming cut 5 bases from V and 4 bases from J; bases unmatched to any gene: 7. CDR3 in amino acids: CASSFGDRPYEQYF. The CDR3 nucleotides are TGCGCCAGCAGTTTTGGGGACAGGCCATACGAGCAGTACTTC.

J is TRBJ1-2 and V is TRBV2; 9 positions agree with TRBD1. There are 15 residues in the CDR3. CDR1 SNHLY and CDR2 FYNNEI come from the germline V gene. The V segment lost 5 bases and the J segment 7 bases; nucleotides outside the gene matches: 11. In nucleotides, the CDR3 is TGTGCCAGCAGTCCCAGACAGGGGGAGTTAACTGGCTACACCTTC. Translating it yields CASSPRQGELTGYTF. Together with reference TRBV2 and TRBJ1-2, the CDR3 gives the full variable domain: EPEVTQTPSHQVTQMGQEVILRCVPISNHLYFYWYRQILGQKVEFLVSFYNNEISEKSEIFDDQFSVERPDGSNFTLKIRSTKLEDSAMYFCASSPRQGELTGYTFGSGTRLTVV.

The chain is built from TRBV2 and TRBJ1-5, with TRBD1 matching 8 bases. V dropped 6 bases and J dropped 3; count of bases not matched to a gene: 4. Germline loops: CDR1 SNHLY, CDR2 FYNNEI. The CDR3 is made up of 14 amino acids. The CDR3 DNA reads TGTGCCAGCAGAGGGACAGGCTCCAATCAGCCCCAGCATTTT. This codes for CASRGTGSNQPQHF.

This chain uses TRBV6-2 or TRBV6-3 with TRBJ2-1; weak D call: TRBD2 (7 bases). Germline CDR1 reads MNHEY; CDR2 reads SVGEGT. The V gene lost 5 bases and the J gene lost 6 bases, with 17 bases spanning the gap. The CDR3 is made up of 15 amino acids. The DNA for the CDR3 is TGTGCCAGCAGTCTAGGGGGGGGATTGGTCAATGAGCAGTTCTTC. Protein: CASSLGGGLVNEQFF.

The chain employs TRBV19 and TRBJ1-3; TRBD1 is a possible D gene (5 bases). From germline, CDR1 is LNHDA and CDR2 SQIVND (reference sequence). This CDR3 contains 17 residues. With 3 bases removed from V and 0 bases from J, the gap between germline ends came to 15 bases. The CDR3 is CASSIIQTDRSGNTIYF. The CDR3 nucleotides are TGTGCCAGTAGTATTATCCAGACAGACCGCTCTGGAAACACCATATATTTT.

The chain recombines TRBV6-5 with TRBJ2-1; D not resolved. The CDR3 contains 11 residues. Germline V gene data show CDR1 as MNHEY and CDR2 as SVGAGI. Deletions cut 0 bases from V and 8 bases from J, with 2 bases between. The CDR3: CASSYSYEQFF. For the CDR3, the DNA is TGTGCCAGCAGTTACTCTTATGAGCAGTTCTTC.

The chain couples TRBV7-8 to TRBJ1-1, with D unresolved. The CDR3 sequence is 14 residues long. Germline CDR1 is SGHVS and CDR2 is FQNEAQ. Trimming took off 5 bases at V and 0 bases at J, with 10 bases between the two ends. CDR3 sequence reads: CASSPAVMNTEAFF. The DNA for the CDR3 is TGTGCCAGCAGCCCCGCCGTCATGAACACTGAAGCTTTCTTT.

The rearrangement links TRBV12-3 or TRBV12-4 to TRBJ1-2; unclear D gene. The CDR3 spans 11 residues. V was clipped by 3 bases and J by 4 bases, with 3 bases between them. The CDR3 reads CASSFGYGYTF. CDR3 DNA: TGTGCCAGCAGTTTCGGCTATGGCTACACCTTC.

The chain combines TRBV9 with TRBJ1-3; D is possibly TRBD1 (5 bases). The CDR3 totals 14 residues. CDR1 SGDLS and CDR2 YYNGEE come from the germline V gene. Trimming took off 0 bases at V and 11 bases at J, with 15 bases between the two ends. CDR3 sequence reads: CASSVVAGSGPIYF. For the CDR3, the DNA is TGTGCCAGCAGCGTAGTGGCAGGGTCGGGCCCCATATATTTT.

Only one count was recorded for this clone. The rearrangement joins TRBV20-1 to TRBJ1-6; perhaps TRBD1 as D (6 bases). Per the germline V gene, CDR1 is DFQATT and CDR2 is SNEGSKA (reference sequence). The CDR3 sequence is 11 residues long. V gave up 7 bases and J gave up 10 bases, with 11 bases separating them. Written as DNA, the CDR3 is TGCAGTGTTTCAGGGGAATCACCCCTCCACTTT. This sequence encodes CSVSGESPLHF.

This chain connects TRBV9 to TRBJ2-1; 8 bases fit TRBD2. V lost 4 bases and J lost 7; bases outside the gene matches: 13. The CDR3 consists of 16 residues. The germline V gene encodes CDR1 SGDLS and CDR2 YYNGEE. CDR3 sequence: CASSPGGAGGRNEQFF. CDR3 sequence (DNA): TGTGCCAGCAGCCCCGGAGGCGCGGGGGGAAGGAATGAGCAGTTCTTC.

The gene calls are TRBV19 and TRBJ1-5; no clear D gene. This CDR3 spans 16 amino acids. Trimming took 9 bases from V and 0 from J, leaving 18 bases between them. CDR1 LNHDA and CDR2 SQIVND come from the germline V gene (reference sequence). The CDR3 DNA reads TGTGCCAGCAGAGGAGGGTCGGGTTATAGCAATCAGCCCCAGCATTTT. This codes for CASRGGSGYSNQPQHF.

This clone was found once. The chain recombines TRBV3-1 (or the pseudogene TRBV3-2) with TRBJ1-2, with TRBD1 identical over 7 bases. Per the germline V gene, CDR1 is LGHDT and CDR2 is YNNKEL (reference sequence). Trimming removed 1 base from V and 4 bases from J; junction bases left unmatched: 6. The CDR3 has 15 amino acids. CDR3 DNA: TGTGCCAGCAGCCAAGGGGACAGAAACCCCTATGGCTACACCTTC. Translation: CASSQGDRNPYGYTF.

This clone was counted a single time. The CDR3 DNA follows: TGTGCCAGCAGCCTGGGACAGGGGAACTCACCCCTCCACTTT. Translating gives CASSLGQGNSPLHF. The genes are TRBV5-4 and TRBJ1-6, with 10 bases matching TRBD1. Germline CDR1 is SGHNT and CDR2 is YYREEE (reference sequence). CDR3 length equals 14 residues. V trimming: 4 bases; J trimming: 10 bases; junction bases outside the gene matches: 5.

CDR3 amino acids: CASSVGLAGGDADTQYF. The DNA of the CDR3 is TGTGCCAGCAGCGTAGGCCTAGCGGGGGGTGACGCAGATACGCAGTATTTT. The chain joins TRBV9 to TRBJ2-3, with 11 positions matching TRBD2. Germline V gives CDR1 SGDLS, CDR2 YYNGEE. The V gene end was trimmed by 0 bases and the J gene end by 4 bases; junction bases not matched to a gene: 7. The CDR3 sequence is 17 residues long.

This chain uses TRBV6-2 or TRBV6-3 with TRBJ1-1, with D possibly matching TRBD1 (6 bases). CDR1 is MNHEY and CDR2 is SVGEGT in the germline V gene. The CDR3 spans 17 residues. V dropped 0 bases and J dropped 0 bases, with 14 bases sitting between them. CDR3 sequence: CASSYSGRDILNTEAFF. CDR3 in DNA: TGTGCCAGCAGTTACTCAGGACGGGACATTTTGAACACTGAAGCTTTCTTT.

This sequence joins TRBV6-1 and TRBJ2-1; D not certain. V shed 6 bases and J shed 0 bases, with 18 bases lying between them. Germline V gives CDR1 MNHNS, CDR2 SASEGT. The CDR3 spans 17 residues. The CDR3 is CASRETPFRSSYNEQFF. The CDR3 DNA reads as TGTGCCAGCAGAGAAACCCCGTTTCGAAGCTCCTACAATGAGCAGTTCTTC.

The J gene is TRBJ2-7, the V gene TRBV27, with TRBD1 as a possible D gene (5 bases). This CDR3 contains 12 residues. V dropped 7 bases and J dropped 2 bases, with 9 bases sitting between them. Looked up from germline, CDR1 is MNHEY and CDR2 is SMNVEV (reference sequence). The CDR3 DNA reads TGTGCCAGCACGAGCAGGGCCTACGAGCAGTACTTC. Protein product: CASTSRAYEQYF.

CDR3: CASSVAGNEKLFF. The CDR3 nucleotides read TGTGCCAGCAGCGTAGCGGGGAATGAAAAACTGTTTTTT. The V gene is TRBV9, the J gene TRBJ1-4; no reliable D call. Trimming removed 0 bases from V and 5 bases from J, with 5 bases in between. Looked up from germline, CDR1 is SGDLS and CDR2 is YYNGEE. The CDR3 totals 13 residues.

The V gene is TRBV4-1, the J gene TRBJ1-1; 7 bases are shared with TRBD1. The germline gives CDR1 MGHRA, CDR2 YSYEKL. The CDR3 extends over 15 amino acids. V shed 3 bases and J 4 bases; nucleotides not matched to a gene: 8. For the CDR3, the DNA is TGCGCCAGCAGCCAGGGCCATGACAGGGCCACTGAAGCTTTCTTT. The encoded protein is CASSQGHDRATEAFF.

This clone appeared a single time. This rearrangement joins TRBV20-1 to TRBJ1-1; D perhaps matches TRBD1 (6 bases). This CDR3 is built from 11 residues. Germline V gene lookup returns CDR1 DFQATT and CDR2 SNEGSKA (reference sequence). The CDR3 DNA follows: TGCGCGGGACACCTGAACACTGAAGCTTTCTTT. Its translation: CAGHLNTEAFF.

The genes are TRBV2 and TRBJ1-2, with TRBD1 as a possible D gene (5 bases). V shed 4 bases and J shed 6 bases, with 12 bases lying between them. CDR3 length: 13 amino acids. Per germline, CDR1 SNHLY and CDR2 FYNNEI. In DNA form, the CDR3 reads TGTGCCAGCAGTGTGAACAGGCCTAATGGCTACACCTTC. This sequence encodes CASSVNRPNGYTF. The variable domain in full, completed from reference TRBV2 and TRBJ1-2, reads EPEVTQTPSHQVTQMGQEVILRCVPISNHLYFYWYRQILGQKVEFLVSFYNNEISEKSEIFDDQFSVERPDGSNFTLKIRSTKLEDSAMYFCASSVNRPNGYTFGSGTRLTVV.